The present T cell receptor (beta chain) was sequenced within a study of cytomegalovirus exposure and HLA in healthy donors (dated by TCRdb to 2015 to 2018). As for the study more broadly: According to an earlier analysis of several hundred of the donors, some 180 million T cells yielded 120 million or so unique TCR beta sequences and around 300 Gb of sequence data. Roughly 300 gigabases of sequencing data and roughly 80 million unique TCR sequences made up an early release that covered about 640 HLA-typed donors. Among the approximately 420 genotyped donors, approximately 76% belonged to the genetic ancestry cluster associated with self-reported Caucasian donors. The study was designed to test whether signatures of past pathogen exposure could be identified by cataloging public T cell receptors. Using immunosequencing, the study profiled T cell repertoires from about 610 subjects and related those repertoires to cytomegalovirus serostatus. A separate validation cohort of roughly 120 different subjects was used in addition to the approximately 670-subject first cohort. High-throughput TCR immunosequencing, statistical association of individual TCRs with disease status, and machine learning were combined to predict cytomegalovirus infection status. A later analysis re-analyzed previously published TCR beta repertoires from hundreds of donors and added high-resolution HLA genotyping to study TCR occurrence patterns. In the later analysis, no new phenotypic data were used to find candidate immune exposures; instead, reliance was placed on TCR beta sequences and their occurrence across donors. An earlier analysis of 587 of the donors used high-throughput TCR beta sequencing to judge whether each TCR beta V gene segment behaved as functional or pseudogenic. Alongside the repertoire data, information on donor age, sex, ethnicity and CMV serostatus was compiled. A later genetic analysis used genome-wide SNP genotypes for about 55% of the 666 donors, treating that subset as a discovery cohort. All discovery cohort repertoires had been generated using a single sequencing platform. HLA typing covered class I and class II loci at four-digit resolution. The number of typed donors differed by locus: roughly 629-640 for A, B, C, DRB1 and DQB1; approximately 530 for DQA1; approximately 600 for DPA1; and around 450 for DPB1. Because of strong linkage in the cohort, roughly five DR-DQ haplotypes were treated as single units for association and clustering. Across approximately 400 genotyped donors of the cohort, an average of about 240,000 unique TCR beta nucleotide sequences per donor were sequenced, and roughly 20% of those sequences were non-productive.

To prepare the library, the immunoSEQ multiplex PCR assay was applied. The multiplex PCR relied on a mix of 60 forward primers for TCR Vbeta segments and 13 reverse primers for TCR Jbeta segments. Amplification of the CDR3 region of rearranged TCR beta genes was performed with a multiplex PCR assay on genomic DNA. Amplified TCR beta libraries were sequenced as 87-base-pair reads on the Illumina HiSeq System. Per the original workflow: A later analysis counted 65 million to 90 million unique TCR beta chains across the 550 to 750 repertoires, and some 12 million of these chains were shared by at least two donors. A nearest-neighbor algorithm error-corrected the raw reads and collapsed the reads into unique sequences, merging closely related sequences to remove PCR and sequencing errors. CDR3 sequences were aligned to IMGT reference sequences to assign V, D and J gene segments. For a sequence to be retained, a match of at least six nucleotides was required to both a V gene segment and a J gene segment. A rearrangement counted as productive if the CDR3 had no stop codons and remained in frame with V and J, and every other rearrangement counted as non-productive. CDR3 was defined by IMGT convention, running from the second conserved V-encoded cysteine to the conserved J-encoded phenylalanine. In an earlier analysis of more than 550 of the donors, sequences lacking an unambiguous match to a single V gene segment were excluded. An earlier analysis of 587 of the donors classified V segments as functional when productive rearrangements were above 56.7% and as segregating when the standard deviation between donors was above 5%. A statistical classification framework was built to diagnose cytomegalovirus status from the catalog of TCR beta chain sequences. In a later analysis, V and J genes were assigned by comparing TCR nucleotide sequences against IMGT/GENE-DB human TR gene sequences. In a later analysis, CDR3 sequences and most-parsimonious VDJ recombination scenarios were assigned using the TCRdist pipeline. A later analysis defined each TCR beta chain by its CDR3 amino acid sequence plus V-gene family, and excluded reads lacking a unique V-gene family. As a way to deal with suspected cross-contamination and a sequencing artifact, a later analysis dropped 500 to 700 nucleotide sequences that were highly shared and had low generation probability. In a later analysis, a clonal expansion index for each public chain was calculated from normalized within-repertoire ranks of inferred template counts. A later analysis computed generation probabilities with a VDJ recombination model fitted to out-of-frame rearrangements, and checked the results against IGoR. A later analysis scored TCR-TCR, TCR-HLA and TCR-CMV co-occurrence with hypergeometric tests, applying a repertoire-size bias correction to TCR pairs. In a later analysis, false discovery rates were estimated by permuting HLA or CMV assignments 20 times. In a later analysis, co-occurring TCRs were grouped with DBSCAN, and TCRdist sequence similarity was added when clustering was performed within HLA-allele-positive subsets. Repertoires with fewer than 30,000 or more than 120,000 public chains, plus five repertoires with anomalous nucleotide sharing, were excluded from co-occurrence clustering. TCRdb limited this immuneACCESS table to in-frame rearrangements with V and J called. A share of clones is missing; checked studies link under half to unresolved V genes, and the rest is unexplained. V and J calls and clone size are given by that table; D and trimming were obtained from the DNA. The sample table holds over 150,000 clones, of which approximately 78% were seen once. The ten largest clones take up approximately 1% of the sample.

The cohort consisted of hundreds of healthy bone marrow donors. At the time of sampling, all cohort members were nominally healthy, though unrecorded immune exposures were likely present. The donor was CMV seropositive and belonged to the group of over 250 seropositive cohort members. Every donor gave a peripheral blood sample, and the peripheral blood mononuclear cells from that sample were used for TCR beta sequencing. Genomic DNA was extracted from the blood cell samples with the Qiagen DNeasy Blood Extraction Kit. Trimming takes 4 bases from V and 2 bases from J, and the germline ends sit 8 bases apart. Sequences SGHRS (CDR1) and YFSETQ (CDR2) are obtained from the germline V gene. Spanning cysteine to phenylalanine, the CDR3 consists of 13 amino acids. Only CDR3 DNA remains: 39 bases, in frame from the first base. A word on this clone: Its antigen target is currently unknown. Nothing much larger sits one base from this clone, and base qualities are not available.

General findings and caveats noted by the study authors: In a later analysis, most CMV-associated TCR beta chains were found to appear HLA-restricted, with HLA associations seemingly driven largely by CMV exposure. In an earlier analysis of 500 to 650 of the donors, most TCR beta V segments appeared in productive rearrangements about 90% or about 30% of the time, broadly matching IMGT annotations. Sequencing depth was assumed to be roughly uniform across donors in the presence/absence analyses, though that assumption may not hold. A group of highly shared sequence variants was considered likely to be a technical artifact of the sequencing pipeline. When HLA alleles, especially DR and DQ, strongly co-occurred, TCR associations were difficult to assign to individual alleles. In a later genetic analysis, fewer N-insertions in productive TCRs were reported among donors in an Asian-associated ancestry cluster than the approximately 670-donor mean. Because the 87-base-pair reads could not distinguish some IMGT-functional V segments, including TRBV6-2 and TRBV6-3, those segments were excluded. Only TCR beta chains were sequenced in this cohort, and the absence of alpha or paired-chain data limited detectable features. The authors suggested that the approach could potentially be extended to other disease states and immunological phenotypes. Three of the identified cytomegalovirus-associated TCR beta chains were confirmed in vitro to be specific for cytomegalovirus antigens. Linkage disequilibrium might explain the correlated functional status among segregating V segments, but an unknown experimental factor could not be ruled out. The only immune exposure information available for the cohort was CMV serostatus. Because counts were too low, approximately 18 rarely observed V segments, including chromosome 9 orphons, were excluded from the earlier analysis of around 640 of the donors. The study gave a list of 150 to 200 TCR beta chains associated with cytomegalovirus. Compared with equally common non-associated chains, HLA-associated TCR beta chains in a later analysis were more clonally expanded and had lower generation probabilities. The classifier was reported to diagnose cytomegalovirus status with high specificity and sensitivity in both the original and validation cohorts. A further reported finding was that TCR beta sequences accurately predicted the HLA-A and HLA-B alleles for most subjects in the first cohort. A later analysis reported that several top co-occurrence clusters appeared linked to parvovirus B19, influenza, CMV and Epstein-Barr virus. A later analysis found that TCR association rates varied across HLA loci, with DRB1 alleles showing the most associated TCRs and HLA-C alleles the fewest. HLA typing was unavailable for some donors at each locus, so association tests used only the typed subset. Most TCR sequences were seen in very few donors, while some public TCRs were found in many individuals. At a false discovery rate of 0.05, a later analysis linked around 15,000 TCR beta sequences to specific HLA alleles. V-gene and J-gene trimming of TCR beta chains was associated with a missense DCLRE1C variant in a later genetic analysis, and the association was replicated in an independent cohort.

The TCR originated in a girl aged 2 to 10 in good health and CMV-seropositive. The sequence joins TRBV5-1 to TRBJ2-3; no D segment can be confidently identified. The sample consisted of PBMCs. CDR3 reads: CASSGHNTDTQYF. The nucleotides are TGCGCCAGCAGCGGTCACAACACAGATACGCAGTATTTT. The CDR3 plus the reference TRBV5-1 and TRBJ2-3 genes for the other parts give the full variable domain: KAGVTQTPRYLIKTRGQQVTLSCSPISGHRSVSWYQQTPGQGLQFLFEYFSETQRNKGNFPGRFSGRQFSNSRSEMNVSTLELGDSALYLCASSGHNTDTQYFGPGTRLTVL.